One and the same sample provided the 32 T cell receptor beta chains below, sequenced in a study of shared clonotypes between healthy human individuals. The table came from immunoSEQ multiplex PCR; TCRdb's copy has only in-frame clones and leaves some out. The table includes millions of clones, about 95% detected once. Naive CD8 cells lacked CD45RO, underwent positive selection for CCR7 and left out terminally differentiated effector memory CD45RA+ cells. The sample comprised naive CD8+ T cells sorted from blood. The receptors stem from a man aged 18 to 29 in good health.

The V gene is TRBV28, the J gene TRBJ2-2; D unresolved. Germline V gene lookup returns CDR1 MDHEN and CDR2 SYDVKM. This CDR3 is 14 amino acids long. V gave up 2 bases and J gave up 1 base, with 5 bases separating them. For the CDR3, the DNA is TGTGCCAGCAGTTTAGGACGGAACACCGGGGAGCTGTTTTTT. This encodes CASSLGRNTGELFF.

About this clone: Other DNA sequences in the same sample also yield this CDR3. The rearrangement uses TRBV6-6 and TRBJ1-5; no firm D call. The CDR3 is 15 amino acids. Trimming cost V 0 bases and J 1 base, with 7 bases left between them. Germline CDR1 is MNHNY and CDR2 is SVGAGI (reference sequence). The CDR3, as DNA: TGTGCCAGCAGTTACTCGGAAGGGAGCAATCAGCCCCAGCATTTT. Its translation is CASSYSEGSNQPQHF.

The rearrangement uses TRBV27 and TRBJ2-5; D is uncertain. The germline V gene encodes CDR1 MNHEY and CDR2 SMNVEV (reference sequence). The CDR3 consists of 14 residues. Trimming pared 5 bases from V and 5 bases from J, leaving 15 bases between. The CDR3 DNA is TGTGCCAGCAGTGTGAGGCAGATGGGTGAGACCCAGTACTTC. Translation: CASSVRQMGETQYF.

The chain employs TRBV27 and TRBJ1-6; D might be TRBD1 (5 bases). The V gene lost 6 bases and the J gene lost 10 bases, with 16 bases spanning the gap. This CDR3 is built from 14 residues. In germline, CDR1 is MNHEY, CDR2 SMNVEV (reference sequence). CDR3 amino acids: CASRPGLIGSPLHF. The CDR3 DNA reads as TGTGCCAGCAGGCCGGGACTCATCGGCTCACCCCTCCACTTT.

The rearrangement uses TRBV5-8 and TRBJ1-4; D call uncertain. From germline, CDR1 is SGHTS and CDR2 YDEGEE. The CDR3 has 17 residues. V was shortened by 2 bases and J by 8 bases, with 22 bases between the two germline ends. CDR3 in DNA: TGTGCCAGCAGCTTTGGATCCATCGCCCAGGCCGGGGAAAAACTGTTTTTT. As protein: CASSFGSIAQAGEKLFF.

V usage is TRBV2 and J usage is TRBJ1-2, with a weak D call TRBD1 (5 bases). The CDR3 is 13 residues long. Trimming left V 3 bases short and J 7 bases short, with 12 bases between. Germline CDR1 and CDR2: SNHLY and FYNNEI. The CDR3 here is CASSDSRAAGYTF. The DNA for the CDR3 is TGTGCCAGCAGTGATTCCAGGGCGGCTGGCTACACCTTC.

As to this clone: Other DNA sequences in the sample encode the same CDR3. The chain couples TRBV7-9 to TRBJ2-1, with D unclear. V gave up 3 bases and J gave up 8 bases, with 8 bases separating them. Looked up from germline, CDR1 is SEHNR and CDR2 is FQNEAQ (reference sequence). This CDR3 comprises 12 residues. The CDR3: CASSLGGDEQFF. The CDR3 region has the DNA TGTGCCAGCAGCTTGGGTGGGGATGAGCAGTTCTTC.

The rearrangement links TRBV28 to TRBJ2-2, with 8 bases matching TRBD1. Germline V CDR1 and CDR2: MDHEN, SYDVKM. The V and J ends lost 6 bases and 4 bases, in that order; junction bases with no gene match: 7. This CDR3 has 15 residues. CDR3 protein: CASREQGGGTGELFF. Written as DNA, the CDR3 is TGTGCCAGCAGGGAACAGGGGGGCGGCACCGGGGAGCTGTTTTTT.

This clone was seen only a few times. The gene calls are TRBV21-1 and TRBJ1-6; the DNA was not used to check the table's D call, TRBD1. TRBV21-1 is classified as a pseudogene. CDR3 length: 15 residues. CDR3 coding DNA: TGTGCCAGCAGCCGCAGGGGGCTCTATAATTCACCCCTCCACTTT. It translates to CASSRRGLYNSPLHF.

The V call is TRBV4-1, the J call TRBJ1-2; the D gene is possibly TRBD1 (5 bases). Trimming removed 0 bases from V and 5 bases from J, with 10 bases in between. The germline V gene encodes CDR1 MGHRA and CDR2 YSYEKL. This CDR3 spans 14 amino acids. DNA of the CDR3: TGCGCCAGCAGCCAAGAATGGGGGTTGTATGGCTACACCTTC. It specifies CASSQEWGLYGYTF.

CDR3 coding DNA: TGCAGTGCAAACGGCGACGATGAGCAGTTCTTC. It is translated as CSANGDDEQFF. The chain carries TRBV20-1 and TRBJ2-1; D unresolved. The CDR3 sequence is 11 residues long. With 6 bases removed from V and 8 bases from J, the gap between germline ends came to 11 bases. The germline CDR1 and CDR2 sequences are DFQATT and SNEGSKA (reference sequence).

This clone appeared a single time. The chain combines TRBV7-9 with TRBJ1-3; D remains unclear. The ends were cut back, 5 bases at V and 0 bases at J, with 17 bases in the middle. The CDR3 sequence is 17 residues long. Germline V lookup: CDR1 SEHNR, CDR2 FQNEAQ (reference sequence). In DNA form, the CDR3 reads TGTGCCAGCAGCCACCCCTGGGTAGAGAGCTCTGGAAACACCATATATTTT. Protein: CASSHPWVESSGNTIYF. Complete variable domain (other parts from reference TRBV7-9 and TRBJ1-3): DTGVSQNPRHKITKRGQNVTFRCDPISEHNRLYWYRQTLGQGPEFLTYFQNEAQLEKSRLLSDRFSAERPKGSFSTLEIQRTEQGDSAMYLCASSHPWVESSGNTIYFGEGSWLTVV.

The count of this clone is one. The chain uses TRBV6-1 and TRBJ1-1; D is unresolved. The germline V gene encodes CDR1 MNHNS and CDR2 SASEGT. V lost 5 bases and J 5 bases, leaving 15 bases between the germline ends. This CDR3 contains 14 residues. The CDR3 DNA reads TGTGCCAGCAGTTTGGATAACTGGAGGACTGAAGCTTTCTTT. Protein: CASSLDNWRTEAFF.

On this clone: In the same sample, other DNA sequences code for this CDR3. V and J are TRBV7-2 and TRBJ2-7; D is unclear. Germline V gene sequence: CDR1 SGHTA, CDR2 FQGNSA. V lost 2 bases and J 1 base, leaving 12 bases between the germline ends. The CDR3 contains 15 residues. For the CDR3, the DNA is TGTGCCAGCAGCTTATCCCCCGGTAGTTCCTACGAGCAGTACTTC. It translates to CASSLSPGSSYEQYF.

The chain couples TRBV5-1 to TRBJ1-1; 9 positions agree with TRBD1. This CDR3 region has 17 residues. Germline V gene data show CDR1 as SGHRS and CDR2 as YFSETQ. Trimming took 2 bases from V and 0 from J; bases not matched to a gene: 8. This CDR3 is CASSLRTGDPLNTEAFF. The CDR3 nucleotides are TGCGCCAGCAGCTTAAGGACAGGGGATCCGTTGAACACTGAAGCTTTCTTT.

The CDR3 region has the DNA TGTGCCAGCAGCCAGACGACTAGCGGAGAGCAGTTCTTC. It codes for CASSQTTSGEQFF. V gene TRBV14 combines with J gene TRBJ2-1; 9 bases fit TRBD2. Trimming cost V 3 bases and J 10 bases; bases outside gene matches: 4. The CDR3 loop spans 13 amino acids. Germline CDR1 and CDR2: SGHDN and FVKESK.

The rearrangement uses TRBV29-1 and TRBJ2-5; 9 bases agree with TRBD2. V gave up 2 bases and J gave up 3 bases; unmatched junction bases: 16. This CDR3 has 18 amino acids. Germline CDR1 SQVTM, CDR2 ANQGSEA. The CDR3 reads CSVEFRLARGGREETQYF. The CDR3 DNA follows: TGCAGCGTTGAATTCCGACTAGCGCGGGGGGGTAGGGAAGAGACCCAGTACTTC.

The chain joins TRBV10-3 to TRBJ2-7; tentative D call: TRBD1 (5 bases). Trimming removed 8 bases at V and 3 bases at J, with 14 bases between. The germline gives CDR1 ENHRY, CDR2 SYGVKD. The CDR3 is 13 residues long. CDR3 protein: CAIGIATDYEQYF. CDR3 coding DNA: TGTGCCATCGGGATTGCGACAGACTACGAGCAGTACTTC.

The V and J genes are TRBV6-5 and TRBJ2-7; 11 bases line up with TRBD1. V trimming: 4 bases; J trimming: 3 bases; junction bases outside the gene matches: 2. CDR3 size: 14 residues. In germline, CDR1 is MNHEY, CDR2 SVGAGI. CDR3 sequence reads: CASSFGTGGYEQYF. The CDR3 DNA follows: TGTGCCAGCAGTTTTGGGACAGGGGGCTACGAGCAGTACTTC.

The rearrangement links TRBV7-8 to TRBJ1-5; a weak D match, TRBD1 (6 bases). Germline-derived CDR1 and CDR2 are SGHVS and FQNEAQ. The CDR3 consists of 15 residues. Trimming removed 0 bases at V and 5 bases at J, with 11 bases between. The CDR3 is CASSLAVDSYQPQHF. The CDR3 nucleotides read TGTGCCAGCAGCTTAGCTGTGGACAGCTATCAGCCCCAGCATTTT.

The V gene is TRBV9, the J gene TRBJ2-7; 8 bases fit TRBD2. Germline V gives CDR1 SGDLS, CDR2 YYNGEE. J lost 3 bases, V lost 3 bases, and 8 bases had no gene match. The CDR3 is 15 residues long. Here the CDR3 reads CASSGRGEWSYEQYF. CDR3 bases: TGTGCCAGCAGCGGGCGGGGGGAGTGGAGCTACGAGCAGTACTTC.

The chain's CDR3 is CASSVFPGQPKPGGYTF. The CDR3 DNA follows: TGTGCCAGCAGTGTCTTCCCCGGACAGCCAAAACCGGGGGGCTACACCTTC. The chain is built from TRBV27 and TRBJ1-2; D possibly corresponds to TRBD1 (6 bases). V lost 5 bases, J lost 8 bases, and 27 bases lay in between. CDR1 is MNHEY and CDR2 is SMNVEV in the germline V gene (reference sequence). CDR3 length equals 17 residues.

A note on this clone: The sample holds other DNA sequences that translate to the same CDR3. The chain links TRBV28 to TRBJ2-2; TRBD1 or TRBD2 may be the D gene (5 bases each). V was pared by 3 bases and J by 3 bases, with 8 bases between. This CDR3 comprises 14 residues. The germline gives CDR1 MDHEN, CDR2 SYDVKM. Here the CDR3 reads CASSLRGYTGELFF. The CDR3 DNA sequence: TGTGCCAGCAGTTTGAGGGGATACACCGGGGAGCTGTTTTTT.

The V and J genes are TRBV27 and TRBJ1-2; D call uncertain. Germline V gene data show CDR1 as MNHEY and CDR2 as SMNVEV (reference sequence). The CDR3 has 14 residues. V lost 5 bases and J 2 bases, leaving 12 bases between the germline ends. CDR3 protein: CASSPQTGNYGYTF. CDR3 sequence (DNA): TGTGCCAGCAGTCCCCAGACTGGAAACTATGGCTACACCTTC.

The V gene is TRBV14, the J gene TRBJ2-2; D is perhaps TRBD2 (6 bases). Between the trimmed V and J ends, which lost 9 bases and 1 base, there was a span of 12 bases. Germline V lookup: CDR1 SGHDN, CDR2 FVKESK. The CDR3 runs 14 residues. DNA for the CDR3: TGTGCCAGTAACCTTAGCGGGAACACCGGGGAGCTGTTTTTT. Its translation is CASNLSGNTGELFF.

Remarks on this clone: This sample also contains other DNA sequences that code for the same CDR3. The chain recombines TRBV27 with TRBJ2-5, with 10 bases aligning to TRBD1. This CDR3 comprises 14 residues. V lost 8 bases, J lost 3 bases, and 6 bases stayed unmatched. Germline CDR1 is MNHEY and CDR2 is SMNVEV (reference sequence). The CDR3 DNA follows: TGTGCCAGCCGGCGACAGGGGGCGGAAGAGACCCAGTACTTC. It encodes CASRRQGAEETQYF.

The chain is built from TRBV5-1 and TRBJ2-1; 7 bases are shared with TRBD1. The CDR3 loop spans 15 amino acids. Germline CDR1 is SGHRS and CDR2 is YFSETQ. Trimming at V came to 8 bases and at J to 0 bases, leaving 8 bases not matched to a gene. The CDR3 sequence is CARPGQSDSYNEQFF. The CDR3 DNA sequence: TGCGCCAGGCCGGGACAGTCTGACTCCTACAATGAGCAGTTCTTC.

The chain uses TRBV11-2 and TRBJ2-7, with 12 bases lining up with TRBD2. The CDR3 extends over 17 amino acids. Germline V gives CDR1 SGHAT, CDR2 FQNNGV. Germline trimming cut 0 bases from V and 3 bases from J; bases unmatched to any gene: 6. CDR3 protein: CASSLESLAGGNYEQYF. In DNA, the CDR3 is TGTGCCAGCAGCTTAGAATCTCTAGCGGGAGGGAACTACGAGCAGTACTTC.

This chain links TRBV11-2 with TRBJ1-4, with 11 bases matching TRBD1. This CDR3 spans 15 amino acids. CDR1 and CDR2 from the germline V gene are SGHAT and FQNNGV. Losses at the gene ends were 5 bases for V and 8 bases for J; bases not matched to a gene: 7. CDR3 DNA sequence: TGTGCCAGCAGCATCGGACAGGGGGCGTTGGAAAAACTGTTTTTT. This sequence encodes CASSIGQGALEKLFF.

The chain has TRBV6-5 and TRBJ2-7; 7 nucleotides agree with TRBD2. This CDR3 has 15 amino acids. CDR1 is MNHEY, CDR2 SVGAGI, per germline. Losses at the gene ends were 1 base for V and 2 bases for J; bases not matched to a gene: 5. As DNA, the CDR3 is TGTGCCAGCAGTTACTGGCTAGCGGACGCCTACGAGCAGTACTTC. This sequence encodes CASSYWLADAYEQYF.

The CDR3: CASSQASGRFDEQYF. Written as DNA, the CDR3 is TGCGCCAGCAGCCAAGCTAGCGGGAGGTTCGACGAGCAGTACTTC. This rearrangement joins TRBV4-1 to TRBJ2-7, with TRBD2 identical over 11 bases. Germline values: CDR1 MGHRA, CDR2 YSYEKL. The length of the CDR3 is 15 residues. V lost 1 base to trimming and J lost 5 bases; unmatched junction nucleotides: 4.

This chain uses TRBV6-5 with TRBJ2-7; possibly TRBD1 for D (5 bases). Trimming removed 2 bases at V and 5 bases at J, with 16 bases between. CDR1 and CDR2 (germline): MNHEY, SVGAGI. The CDR3 loop spans 15 amino acids. The CDR3 nucleotides are TGTGCCAGCAGTTACGCAGGGTTGGGTGACGACGAGCAGTACTTC. Translating it yields CASSYAGLGDDEQYF.